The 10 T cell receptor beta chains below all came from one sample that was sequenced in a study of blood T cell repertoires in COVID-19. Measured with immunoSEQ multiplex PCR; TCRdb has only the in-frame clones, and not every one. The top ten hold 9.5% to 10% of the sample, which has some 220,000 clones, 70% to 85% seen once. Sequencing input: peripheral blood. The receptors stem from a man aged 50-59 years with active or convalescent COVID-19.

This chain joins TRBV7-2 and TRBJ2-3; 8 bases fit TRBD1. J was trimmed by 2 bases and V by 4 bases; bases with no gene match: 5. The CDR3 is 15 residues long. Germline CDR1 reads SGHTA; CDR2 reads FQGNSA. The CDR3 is CASSWTGIVTDTQYF. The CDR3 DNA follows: TGTGCCAGCAGCTGGACAGGGATCGTCACAGATACGCAGTATTTT.

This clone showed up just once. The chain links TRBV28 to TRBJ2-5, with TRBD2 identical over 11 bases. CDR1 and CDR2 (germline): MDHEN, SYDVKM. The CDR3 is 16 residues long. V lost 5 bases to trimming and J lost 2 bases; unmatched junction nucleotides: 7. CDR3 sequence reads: CASSPPGLAEQETQYF. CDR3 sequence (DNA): TGTGCCAGCAGTCCCCCGGGACTAGCGGAGCAAGAGACCCAGTACTTC.

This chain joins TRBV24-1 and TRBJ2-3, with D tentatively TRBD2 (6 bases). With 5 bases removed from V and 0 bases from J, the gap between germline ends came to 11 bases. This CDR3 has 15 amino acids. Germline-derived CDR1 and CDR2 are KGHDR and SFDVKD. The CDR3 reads CATSGRAGSTDTQYF. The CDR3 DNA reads TGTGCCACCAGTGGTCGGGCGGGGAGCACAGATACGCAGTATTTT.

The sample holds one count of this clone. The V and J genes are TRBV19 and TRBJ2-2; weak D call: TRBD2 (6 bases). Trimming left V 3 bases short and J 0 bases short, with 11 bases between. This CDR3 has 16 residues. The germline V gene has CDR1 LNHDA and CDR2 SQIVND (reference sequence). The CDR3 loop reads CASSINGGTNTGELFF. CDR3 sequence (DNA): TGTGCCAGTAGTATTAACGGGGGAACGAACACCGGGGAGCTGTTTTTT.

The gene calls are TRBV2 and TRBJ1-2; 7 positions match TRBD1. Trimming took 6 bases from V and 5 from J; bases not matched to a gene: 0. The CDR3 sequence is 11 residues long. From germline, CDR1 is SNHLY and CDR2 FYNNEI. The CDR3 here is CASRTGYGYTF. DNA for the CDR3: TGTGCCAGCAGGACAGGGTATGGCTACACCTTC.

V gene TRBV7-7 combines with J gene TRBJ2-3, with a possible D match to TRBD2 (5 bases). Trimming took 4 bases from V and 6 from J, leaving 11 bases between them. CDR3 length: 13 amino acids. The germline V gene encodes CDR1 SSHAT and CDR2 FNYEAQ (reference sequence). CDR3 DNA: TGTGCCAGCAGCTCCGGGGAGTGGGATACGCAGTATTTT. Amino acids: CASSSGEWDTQYF.

CDR3 sequence reads: CASSQLLSTGELFF. The CDR3 DNA reads TGTGCCAGCAGCCAATTACTTAGCACCGGGGAGCTGTTTTTT. The chain combines TRBV14 with TRBJ2-2; D gene unclear. The ends were cut back, 2 bases at V and 4 bases at J, with 8 bases in the middle. CDR1 and CDR2 (germline): SGHDN, FVKESK. This CDR3 is 14 amino acids long.

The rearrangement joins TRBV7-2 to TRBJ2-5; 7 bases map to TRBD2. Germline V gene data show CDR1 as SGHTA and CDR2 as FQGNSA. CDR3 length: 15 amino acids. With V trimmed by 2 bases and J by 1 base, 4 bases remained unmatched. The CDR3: CASSLRGGTQETQYF. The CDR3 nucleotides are TGTGCCAGCAGCTTACGCGGGGGAACCCAAGAGACCCAGTACTTC.

The CDR3 region has the DNA TGTGCCAGCAGCCGACAGGGAGCCGGGGAGCTGTTTTTT. Amino acids: CASSRQGAGELFF. J is TRBJ2-2 and V is TRBV7-9, with 7 positions matching TRBD1. CDR3 size: 13 residues. CDR1 and CDR2 (germline): SEHNR, FQNEAQ (reference sequence). V lost 5 bases to trimming and J lost 6 bases; unmatched junction nucleotides: 3.

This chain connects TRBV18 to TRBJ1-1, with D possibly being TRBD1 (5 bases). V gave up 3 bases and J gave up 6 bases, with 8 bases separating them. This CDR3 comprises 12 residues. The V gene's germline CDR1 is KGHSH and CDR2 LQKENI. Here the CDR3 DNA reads TGTGCCAGCTCACCTCAGGGCGCTGAAGCTTTCTTT. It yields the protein CASSPQGAEAFF. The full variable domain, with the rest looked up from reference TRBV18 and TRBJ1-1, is NAGVMQNPRHLVRRRGQEARLRCSPMKGHSHVYWYRQLPEEGLKFMVYLQKENIIDESGMPKERFSAEFPKEGPSILRIQQVVRGDSAAYFCASSPQGAEAFFGQGTRLTVV.